The clone carrying this TCR beta chain is a singleton in its sample. Grouping used clinical history reported by participants in a survey and questionnaire. Recovery meant two consecutive negative NP/OP PCR tests, professional clearance, or resolved symptoms. The data are from a study of blood T cell repertoires in COVID-19. Study information: Specimens from acute and convalescent COVID-19 originated in the United States, Italy and Spain.

TCRdb's table, derived via immunoSEQ multiplex PCR, lists solely in-frame clones and lacks some. The table has approximately 270,000 clones, roughly 85% seen once. CDR1 is SGHTA and CDR2 is FQGNSA in the germline V gene. V dropped 5 bases and J dropped 3; count of bases not matched to a gene: 4. The CDR3 extends over 14 amino acids. The chain recombines TRBV7-2 with TRBJ2-7; TRBD2 agrees at 10 bases. The receptor was derived from a woman between 25 and 40 years old who had recovered from COVID-19. The material sequenced was PBMCs or T cells enriched from blood (not recorded which). Here the CDR3 DNA reads TGTGCCAGCAGCCGGCTAGCGGGGGACTACGAGCAGTACTTC. It is translated as CASSRLAGDYEQYF.